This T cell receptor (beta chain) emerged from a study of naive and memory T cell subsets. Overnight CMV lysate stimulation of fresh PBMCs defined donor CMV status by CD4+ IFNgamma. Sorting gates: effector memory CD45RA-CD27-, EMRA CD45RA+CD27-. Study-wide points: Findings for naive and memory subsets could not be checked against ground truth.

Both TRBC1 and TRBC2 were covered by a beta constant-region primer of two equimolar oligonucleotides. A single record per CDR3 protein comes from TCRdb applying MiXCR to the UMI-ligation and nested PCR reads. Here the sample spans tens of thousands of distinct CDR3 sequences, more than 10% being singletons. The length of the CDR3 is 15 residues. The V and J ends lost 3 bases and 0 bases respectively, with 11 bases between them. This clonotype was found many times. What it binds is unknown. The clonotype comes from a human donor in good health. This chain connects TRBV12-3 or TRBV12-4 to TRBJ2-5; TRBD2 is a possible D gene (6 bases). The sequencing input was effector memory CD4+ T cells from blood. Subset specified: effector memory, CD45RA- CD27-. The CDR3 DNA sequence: TGTGCCAGCAGTTTCGGACTAACGTACCAAGAGACCCAGTACTTC. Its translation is CASSFGLTYQETQYF.